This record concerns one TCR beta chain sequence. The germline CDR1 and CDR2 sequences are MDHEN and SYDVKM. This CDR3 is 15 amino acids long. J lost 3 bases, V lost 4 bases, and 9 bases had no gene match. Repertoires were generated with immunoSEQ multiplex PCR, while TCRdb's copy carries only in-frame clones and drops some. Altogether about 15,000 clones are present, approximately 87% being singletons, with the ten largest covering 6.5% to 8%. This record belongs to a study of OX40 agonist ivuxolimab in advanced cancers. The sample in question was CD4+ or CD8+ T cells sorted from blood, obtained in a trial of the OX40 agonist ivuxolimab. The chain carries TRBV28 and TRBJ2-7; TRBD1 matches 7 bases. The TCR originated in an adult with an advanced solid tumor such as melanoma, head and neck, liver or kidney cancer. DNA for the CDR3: TGTGCCAGCAGTTCCGAAGGGACAGCGAGCTACGAGCAGTACTTC. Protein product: CASSSEGTASYEQYF.